One and the same sample provided the 28 T cell receptor beta chains below, sequenced in a study of shared clonotypes between healthy human individuals. Assay: immunoSEQ multiplex PCR; the TCRdb copy retains only in-frame clones and omits some. This sample carries roughly 2.1 million clones, just over 90% of them seen once, and the ten largest clones take about 1.5%. Naivety among CD8 cells was defined by CD45RO negativity and positive CCR7 selection, thereby excluding terminally differentiated effector memory CD45RA+ cells. Sample: naive CD8+ T cells from PBMCs. These receptors originate from a man between 18 and 35 years old in good health. Some clones in this sample may be carry-over from other donors' samples.

The rearrangement uses TRBV6-6 and TRBJ1-1, with 7 bases aligning to TRBD1. Trimming cost V 5 bases and J 1 base; bases outside gene matches: 4. Germline lookup yields CDR1 MNHNY and CDR2 SVGAGI (reference sequence). The CDR3 has 14 amino acids. The CDR3 DNA follows: TGTGCCAGCAGTCCATACAGGGGGAACACTGAAGCTTTCTTT. As protein: CASSPYRGNTEAFF.

The chain uses TRBV4-3 and TRBJ2-7; 10 nucleotides line up with TRBD2. Germline V gene sequence: CDR1 LGHNA, CDR2 YSLEER. CDR3 length equals 15 residues. Trimming removed 3 bases from V and 4 bases from J; junction bases left unmatched: 6. CDR3 region: CASSHRTSGIYEQYF. As DNA, the CDR3 is TGCGCCAGCAGCCACCGGACTAGCGGCATTTACGAGCAGTACTTC.

On this clone: Other DNA sequences in this sample translate to the same CDR3. The chain uses TRBV9 and TRBJ2-7; D is ambiguous. CDR1 SGDLS and CDR2 YYNGEE come from the germline V gene. This CDR3 has 14 amino acids. V was clipped by 0 bases and J by 0 bases, with 7 bases between them. CDR3 nucleotides: TGTGCCAGCAGCGTAGCGGCAGGCTCCTACGAGCAGTACTTC. Translation: CASSVAAGSYEQYF.

The chain has TRBV5-6 and TRBJ1-3; D is undetermined. This CDR3 comprises 14 residues. Deletions cut 4 bases from V and 0 bases from J, with 8 bases between. CDR1 and CDR2 (germline): SGHDT, YYEEEE. The CDR3 DNA is TGTGCCAGCAGCCGTTGGGTCTCTGGAAACACCATATATTTT. It specifies CASSRWVSGNTIYF.

The rearrangement uses TRBV6-1 and TRBJ2-7, with D possibly matching TRBD1 (6 bases). The CDR3 spans 15 residues. The germline V gene has CDR1 MNHNS and CDR2 SASEGT. The V end lost 5 bases, the J end lost 3 bases, and 17 bases lay between the germline ends. DNA for the CDR3: TGTGCCAGCAGTCTATGGGACATACGAGGCTACGAGCAGTACTTC. Amino acids: CASSLWDIRGYEQYF.

CDR3 protein: CASSLGTSGMGGELFF. In DNA, the CDR3 is TGTGCCAGCAGCTTAGGGACTAGCGGGATGGGCGGGGAGCTGTTTTTT. The chain employs TRBV5-4 and TRBJ2-2, with 13 bases lining up with TRBD2. This CDR3 contains 16 residues. J gave up 7 bases and V 2 bases, and 5 bases lay outside the gene matches. CDR1 and CDR2 from the germline V gene are SGHNT and YYREEE (reference sequence).

This chain uses TRBV6-5 with TRBJ2-1; no clear D. Germline-derived CDR1 and CDR2 are MNHEY and SVGAGI. The CDR3 covers 15 residues. Trimming removed 2 bases from V and 2 bases from J, with 10 bases in between. CDR3: CASSYKIGTYNEQFF. As DNA, the CDR3 is TGTGCCAGCAGTTACAAGATTGGGACCTACAATGAGCAGTTCTTC.

This sequence joins TRBV30 and TRBJ2-7; D unresolved. The CDR3 totals 14 residues. Deletions cut 4 bases from V and 5 bases from J, with 18 bases between. Germline V lookup: CDR1 GTSNPN, CDR2 SVGIG (reference sequence). CDR3 loop: CAWKTPRYFNEQYF. The CDR3 DNA reads as TGTGCCTGGAAAACCCCTCGGTATTTCAACGAGCAGTACTTC.

The CDR3 here is CASSEGVGPNQPQHF. In nucleotides, the CDR3 is TGTGCCAGCAGTGAAGGTGTGGGTCCGAATCAGCCCCAGCATTTT. The gene calls are TRBV6-1 and TRBJ1-5; D is uncertain. V dropped 1 base and J dropped 4 bases, with 11 bases sitting between them. This CDR3 is built from 15 residues. The germline gives CDR1 MNHNS, CDR2 SASEGT.

This chain joins TRBV7-9 and TRBJ2-5; D unclear. Germline loops: CDR1 SEHNR, CDR2 FQNEAQ (reference sequence). The CDR3 is made up of 15 amino acids. Trimming took 5 bases from V and 4 from J, leaving 17 bases between them. CDR3 sequence (DNA): TGTGCCAGCAGCCACCCCACCAACAGACGAGAGACCCAGTACTTC. Translating gives CASSHPTNRRETQYF.

This clone was seen a few times. The gene calls are TRBV28 and TRBJ2-5, with 12 bases aligning to TRBD2. V trimming: 10 bases; J trimming: 4 bases; junction bases outside the gene matches: 10. Germline lookup yields CDR1 MDHEN and CDR2 SYDVKM. The CDR3 covers 15 residues. CDR3 sequence (DNA): TGTGCCACCGTAAACTTGGGACTAGCGGGAGAGACCCAGTACTTC. It codes for CATVNLGLAGETQYF. Looking up the rest from reference TRBV28 and TRBJ2-5 gives the full variable domain: DVKVTQSSRYLVKRTGEKVFLECVQDMDHENMFWYRQDPGLGLRLIYFSYDVKMKEKGDIPEGYSVSREKKERFSLILESASTNQTSMYLCATVNLGLAGETQYFGPGTRLLVL.

The gene calls are TRBV15 and TRBJ2-5, with TRBD2 identical over 7 bases. Germline V gene lookup returns CDR1 LNHNV and CDR2 YYDKDF (reference sequence). V was pared by 1 base and J by 7 bases, with 21 bases of the junction left unmatched. The CDR3 consists of 19 residues. CDR3 protein: CATSRVRRSSQRDSGTQYF. In DNA, the CDR3 is TGTGCCACCAGCAGAGTCCGACGATCCTCGCAGCGGGACTCGGGGACCCAGTACTTC.

The chain joins TRBV19 to TRBJ2-7; 8 bases match TRBD2. Germline trimming cut 5 bases from V and 2 bases from J; bases unmatched to any gene: 8. The CDR3 totals 15 residues. Germline V gives CDR1 LNHDA, CDR2 SQIVND (reference sequence). This CDR3 reads CASSAGTSPTYEQYF. CDR3 in DNA: TGTGCCAGTAGTGCCGGGACTAGTCCTACCTACGAGCAGTACTTC.

This clone was observed a few times. The chain couples TRBV10-3 to TRBJ1-5, with 8 bases fitting TRBD1. Germline CDR1 reads ENHRY; CDR2 reads SYGVKD. The junction had 2 bases not matched to a gene; V was cut back by 4 bases and J by 6 bases. This CDR3 has 13 amino acids. CDR3 DNA sequence: TGTGCCATCAGTGGGACAGGGTTTCAGCCCCAGCATTTT. It is translated as CAISGTGFQPQHF.

The V call is TRBV12-5, the J call TRBJ1-2; the D is unclear. This CDR3 region has 13 residues. V lost 6 bases and J lost 3, with 11 bases in between. In germline, CDR1 is LGHNT, CDR2 FRNRAP. CDR3 protein: CASGRGGYYGYTF. CDR3 bases: TGTGCTAGTGGCCGGGGAGGGTACTATGGCTACACCTTC.

This chain uses TRBV9 with TRBJ2-7; D call uncertain. The CDR3 is made up of 13 amino acids. Looked up from germline, CDR1 is SGDLS and CDR2 is YYNGEE. Trimming shortened V by 1 base and J by 7 bases, and 12 bases separated the two germline ends. The CDR3: CASSVMVATEQYF. DNA of the CDR3: TGTGCCAGCAGCGTAATGGTCGCGACGGAGCAGTACTTC. Together with reference TRBV9 and TRBJ2-7, the CDR3 gives the full variable domain: DSGVTQTPKHLITATGQRVTLRCSPRSGDLSVYWYQQSLDQGLQFLIQYYNGEERAKGNILERFSAQQFPDLHSELNLSSLELGDSALYFCASSVMVATEQYFGPGTRLTVT.

This chain connects TRBV12-5 to TRBJ2-2; D may be TRBD1 (6 bases). The CDR3 runs 15 residues. Trimming took 1 base from V and 6 from J, leaving 12 bases between them. Germline lookup yields CDR1 LGHNT and CDR2 FRNRAP. The CDR3 DNA reads as TGTGCTAGTGGTTTGGCGCAGGGGCGGGCCGGGGAGCTGTTTTTT. Encoded protein: CASGLAQGRAGELFF.

The genes are TRBV11-2 and TRBJ2-1; 8 positions match TRBD2. Germline V gene lookup returns CDR1 SGHAT and CDR2 FQNNGV. The trim removed 5 bases at V and 0 bases at J, leaving 9 bases unmatched. The CDR3 sequence is 17 residues long. CDR3 residues: CASSSSGTISSYNEQFF. CDR3 sequence (DNA): TGTGCCAGCAGCAGTAGCGGGACAATTAGCTCCTACAATGAGCAGTTCTTC. The full variable domain, rest sourced from reference TRBV11-2 and TRBJ2-1, is EAGVAQSPRYKIIEKRQSVAFWCNPISGHATLYWYQQILGQGPKLLIQFQNNGVVDDSQLPKDRFSAERLKGVDSTLKIQPAKLEDSAVYLCASSSSGTISSYNEQFFGPGTRLTVL.

The chain links TRBV13 to TRBJ1-2, with unresolved D. V dropped 5 bases and J dropped 8 bases, with 15 bases sitting between them. The CDR3 has 13 amino acids. CDR1 is PRHDT, CDR2 FYEKMQ, per germline (reference sequence). The CDR3 loop reads CASSPDGNRGYTF. For the CDR3, the DNA is TGTGCCAGCAGCCCAGACGGTAATCGCGGCTACACCTTC. Complete variable domain (other parts from reference TRBV13 and TRBJ1-2): AAGVIQSPRHLIKEKRETATLKCYPIPRHDTVYWYQQGPGQDPQFLISFYEKMQSDKGSIPDRFSAQQFSDYHSELNMSSLELGDSALYFCASSPDGNRGYTFGSGTRLTVV.

This chain uses TRBV4-1 with TRBJ2-7; D gene unclear. V was clipped by 1 base and J by 2 bases, with 12 bases between them. The CDR3 spans 15 residues. The germline V gene has CDR1 MGHRA and CDR2 YSYEKL. The CDR3 spells CASSQVSSGPYEQYF. The CDR3 region has the DNA TGCGCCAGCAGCCAAGTTTCGTCAGGCCCCTACGAGCAGTACTTC.

This chain joins TRBV5-1 and TRBJ2-1; perhaps TRBD2 as D (5 bases). The V end lost 2 bases, the J end lost 9 bases, and 12 bases lay between the germline ends. The germline V gene encodes CDR1 SGHRS and CDR2 YFSETQ. This CDR3 region has 13 residues. The CDR3 region is CASSLRTGIEQFF. CDR3 DNA sequence: TGCGCCAGCAGCTTACGGACTGGGATTGAGCAGTTCTTC.

V usage is TRBV27 and J usage is TRBJ1-5; a possible D gene is TRBD1 (5 bases). This CDR3 has 16 residues. The germline V gene encodes CDR1 MNHEY and CDR2 SMNVEV (reference sequence). Trimming removed 1 base from V and 4 bases from J, with 14 bases in between. The CDR3 reads CASSLFGREKNQPQHF. The DNA for the CDR3 is TGTGCCAGCAGTTTATTCGGCAGGGAAAAGAATCAGCCCCAGCATTTT.

The chain combines TRBV5-1 with TRBJ2-7; TRBD1 matches 8 bases. CDR1 and CDR2 (germline): SGHRS, YFSETQ. The junction had 5 bases not matched to a gene; V was cut back by 4 bases and J by 5 bases. There are 13 residues in the CDR3. The CDR3 here is CASSPGQDDEQYF. DNA of the CDR3: TGCGCCAGCAGCCCGGGACAGGACGACGAGCAGTACTTC.

This chain joins TRBV7-8 and TRBJ1-2; no reliable D call. The V gene's germline CDR1 is SGHVS and CDR2 FQNEAQ. The germline V and J ends were trimmed by 1 base and 2 bases, with 11 bases remaining between them. The CDR3 totals 15 residues. The CDR3 sequence is CASSLGITGNYGYTF. CDR3 coding DNA: TGTGCCAGCAGCTTAGGCATTACGGGGAACTATGGCTACACCTTC.

This chain links TRBV28 with TRBJ1-2; TRBD1 matches 8 bases. Germline loops: CDR1 MDHEN, CDR2 SYDVKM. Losses at the gene ends were 2 bases for V and 5 bases for J; bases not matched to a gene: 7. The length of the CDR3 is 15 residues. The CDR3 spells CASSLGVGQGYGYTF. CDR3 sequence (DNA): TGTGCCAGCAGTTTAGGCGTAGGACAGGGTTATGGCTACACCTTC.

The chain has TRBV13 and TRBJ2-5; possible D gene TRBD1, 6 bases. V lost 5 bases to trimming and J lost 1 base, with 11 bases between them. Germline V CDR1 and CDR2: PRHDT, FYEKMQ (reference sequence). The CDR3 is 14 residues long. The CDR3: CASSATGLQETQYF. The DNA for the CDR3 is TGTGCCAGCAGCGCCACAGGGCTCCAAGAGACCCAGTACTTC. The variable domain in full, completed from reference TRBV13 and TRBJ2-5, reads AAGVIQSPRHLIKEKRETATLKCYPIPRHDTVYWYQQGPGQDPQFLISFYEKMQSDKGSIPDRFSAQQFSDYHSELNMSSLELGDSALYFCASSATGLQETQYFGPGTRLLVL.

J is TRBJ1-5 and V is TRBV5-6, with D perhaps TRBD1 (6 bases). The CDR3 loop spans 14 amino acids. The V end lost 3 bases, the J end lost 5 bases, and 12 bases lay between the germline ends. The germline V gene has CDR1 SGHDT and CDR2 YYEEEE. CDR3 DNA: TGTGCCAGCAGCTCCAGGGGCGCGGATCAGCCCCAGCATTTT. It is translated as CASSSRGADQPQHF.

The chain joins TRBV9 to TRBJ1-5; no reliable D call. This CDR3 is 15 amino acids long. Germline CDR1 reads SGDLS; CDR2 reads YYNGEE. V lost 1 base to trimming and J lost 2 bases, with 10 bases between them. Here the CDR3 reads CASSVSDGGNQPQHF. CDR3 in DNA: TGTGCCAGCAGCGTATCGGATGGGGGCAATCAGCCCCAGCATTTT. Looking up the rest from reference TRBV9 and TRBJ1-5 gives the full variable domain: DSGVTQTPKHLITATGQRVTLRCSPRSGDLSVYWYQQSLDQGLQFLIQYYNGEERAKGNILERFSAQQFPDLHSELNLSSLELGDSALYFCASSVSDGGNQPQHFGDGTRLSIL.